These T cell receptor beta chains were read from a single sample in a study of cytomegalovirus exposure and HLA in healthy donors. The table came from immunoSEQ multiplex PCR; TCRdb's copy has only in-frame clones and leaves some out. The sample records 100,000 or so clones, 85% to 90% being singletons. The source material was PBMCs. Receptor source: a woman in her late teens or twenties in good health and CMV-seropositive. Each CDR3 is given with its conserved first and last residue. Each record gives: D gene, V gene, clone size, J gene, CDR3 protein, CDR3 DNA. D genes are given only for firm matches. For some rows the clone size is stated as once, few or many, or as a class when expanded; others skip it.

>-|TRBV5-1|-|TRBJ2-1
CASSLGGGLTYNEQFF
TGCGCCAGCAGCCTAGGTGGGGGGTTGACCTACAATGAGCAGTTCTTC
>TRBD1|TRBV6-1|-|TRBJ2-7
CASSRGWGSRGEQYF
TGTGCCAGCAGCCGAGGGTGGGGGTCCAGGGGGGAGCAGTACTTC
>-|TRBV25-1|-|TRBJ1-3
CASSDTGSSGNTIYF
TGTGCCAGCAGTGACACCGGGAGCTCTGGAAACACCATATATTTT
>-|TRBV2|-|TRBJ1-4
CASSDPVEKLFF
TGTGCCAGCAGTGACCCCGTCGAAAAACTGTTTTTT
>-|TRBV19|-|TRBJ1-1
CASIGYTAAVYEAFF
TGTGCCAGTATCGGGTACACCGCGGCTGTCTATGAAGCTTTCTTT
>-|TRBV5-5|-|TRBJ1-1
CASSPLDSPEAFF
TGTGCCAGCAGCCCTCTGGACAGCCCTGAAGCTTTCTTT
>-|TRBV6-5|-|TRBJ1-2
CASRPDGGRGGYTF
TGTGCCAGCAGACCGGATGGCGGGCGAGGTGGCTACACCTTC
>-|TRBV28|once|TRBJ1-4
CASSTTEKLFF
TGTGCCAGCAGCACGACAGAGAAACTGTTTTTT
>TRBD2|TRBV9|once|TRBJ2-6
CASNREGMSGANVLTF
TGTGCCAGCAATCGGGAGGGCATGTCTGGGGCCAACGTCCTGACTTTC
>TRBD1|TRBV5-1|-|TRBJ2-6
CASSQWTGGASGANVLTF
TGCGCCAGCAGCCAGTGGACAGGGGGCGCATCCGGGGCCAACGTCCTGACTTTC
>-|TRBV19|-|TRBJ2-1
CASSPFFYNEQFF
TGTGCCAGTAGTCCTTTTTTTTACAATGAGCAGTTCTTC
>-|TRBV9|once|TRBJ2-5
CASSVSWVGETQYF
TGTGCCAGCAGCGTAAGTTGGGTCGGGGAGACCCAGTACTTC
>TRBD1|TRBV11-2|-|TRBJ2-5
CASSLDGTGGETQYF
TGTGCCAGCAGCTTAGATGGGACAGGCGGGGAGACCCAGTACTTC
>-|TRBV5-5|-|TRBJ2-5
CASSLSLQETQYF
TGTGCCAGCAGCTTATCCCTCCAAGAGACCCAGTACTTC